Listed below are T cell receptor beta chains from one sample, sequenced in a study of blood T cells in healthy people across ages. Via MiXCR, TCRdb re-called the 5' RACE reads, giving one row per CDR3 protein. The data show around 1,700,000 distinct CDR3 sequences, about 30% seen once. The sample comprised blood. The source is a woman aged 25 to 39 in good health. CDR3s include the opening cysteine and the closing phenylalanine or tryptophan. Fields, in order: CDR3 protein, D gene, clone size, V gene, J gene. D genes are given only for firm matches. Not all rows give a size; the values are once, few, many and, for expanded clones, a class.

CASSPNGQITSGYTF	.	many	TRBV12-3/TRBV12-4	TRBJ1-2
CSAFRLGNTEAFF	.	.	TRBV20-1	TRBJ1-1
CASSLVLAGGHHEQFF	TRBD2	few	TRBV7-3	TRBJ2-1
CASSLGRLNTGELFF	.	few	TRBV13	TRBJ2-2
CASSLRVAGWGEQFF	TRBD2	.	TRBV28	TRBJ2-1
CSVIAGVNEQYF	TRBD2	.	TRBV29-1	TRBJ2-5
CASSHTRGIADEQYF	.	once	TRBV28	.
CASSKPYNEQFF	.	few	TRBV12-3/TRBV12-4	TRBJ2-1
CAISDGVSTDTQYF	.	.	TRBV10-3	TRBJ2-3
CASRDRINEQYF	TRBD1	.	TRBV28	.
CSTRKRAHQETQYF	.	.	TRBV29-1	TRBJ2-5
CASSESWTWDEQYF	.	many	TRBV10-2	TRBJ2-7
CASSRDLRSTDTQYF	.	few	TRBV6-5	TRBJ2-3
CASSLTTANQPQHF	.	.	TRBV12-3/TRBV12-4	TRBJ1-5
CASRPGGPGANVLTF	.	few	TRBV11-1	TRBJ2-6
CAWSVGEVYEQYF	.	.	TRBV30	TRBJ2-7
CSVEEGPGHRTSTDTQYF	.	few	TRBV29-1	TRBJ2-3
CASSLSDSSYEQYF	.	many	TRBV7-6	TRBJ2-7
CASSQQSRTDTQYF	.	.	TRBV7-8	TRBJ2-3
CASRPTDSPLHF	.	few	TRBV2	TRBJ1-6
CASGDRDFGIFGEQYF	TRBD1	.	TRBV7-9	TRBJ2-5
CATSRDGGGVYEQYF	TRBD2	many	TRBV15	TRBJ2-7
CASSPQGATEAFF	TRBD1	.	TRBV12-3/TRBV12-4	TRBJ1-1
CASSATSGRSEQYF	TRBD2	few	TRBV12-3/TRBV12-4	TRBJ2-7